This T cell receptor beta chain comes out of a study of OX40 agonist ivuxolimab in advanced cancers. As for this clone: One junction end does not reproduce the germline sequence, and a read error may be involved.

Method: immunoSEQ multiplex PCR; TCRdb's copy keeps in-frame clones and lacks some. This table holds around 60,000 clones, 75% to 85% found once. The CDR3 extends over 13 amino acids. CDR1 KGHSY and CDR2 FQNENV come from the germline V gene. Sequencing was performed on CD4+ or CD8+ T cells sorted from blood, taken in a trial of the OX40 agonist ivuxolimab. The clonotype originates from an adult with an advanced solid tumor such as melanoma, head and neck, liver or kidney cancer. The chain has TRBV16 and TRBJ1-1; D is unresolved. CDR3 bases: TGTGCCAGCAGCCAATCGTCCGTTCATAACAGCGACTTT. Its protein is CASSQSSVHNSDF.